The 14 T cell receptor beta chains reported below all come from one sample, sequenced in a study of glioma-infiltrating T cells. The iRepertoire nested amplicon-rescue multiplex PCR amplified TCR alpha and beta CDR3s from RNA. In TCRdb, the multiplex PCR reads were re-called with MiXCR into one record per CDR3 protein. The sample includes approximately 190,000 distinct CDR3 sequences, over 25% seen only once; the top ten take around 20%. The specimen was glioma tissue, nonneoplastic brain tissue, or PBMCs (not recorded which). All receptors come from a human donor with low-grade glioma or glioblastoma, undergoing nonglioma brain surgery, or in good health (not recorded which).

As to this clonotype: A much larger clone differs by one base, so this may be a read error. V and J are TRBV4-1 and TRBJ2-7; D assignment may be TRBD1 or TRBD2 (5 bases each). The CDR3 totals 15 residues. Between the trimmed V and J ends, which lost 2 bases and 4 bases, there was a span of 15 bases. The V gene's germline CDR1 is MGHRA and CDR2 YSYEKL. CDR3 protein: CASSQRERGEYEQYF. The CDR3 DNA sequence: TGCGCCAGCAGCCAAAGGGAGAGGGGCGAGTACGAGCAGTACTTC.

This clonotype was recorded a few times. The J gene is TRBJ1-3, the V gene TRBV4-3, with no clear D. V was pared by 0 bases and J by 2 bases, with 8 bases between. This CDR3 has 15 residues. Germline CDR1 and CDR2: LGHNA and YSLEER. The CDR3 DNA reads TGCGCCAGCAGCCAAGATTCCATAGCTGGAAACACCATATATTTT. This sequence encodes CASSQDSIAGNTIYF.

Worth noting for this clonotype: The junction and the germline gene differ at one end; a read error may be behind it. This rearrangement joins TRBV20-1 to TRBJ1-1; D uncertain. CDR1 DFQATT and CDR2 SNEGSKA come from the germline V gene (reference sequence). The CDR3 is 14 amino acids. In DNA form, the CDR3 reads TGCAATGCTGGAGGTAGGAGGCTGGGCACTGAAGCTTTCTTT. Amino acid sequence: CNAGGRRLGTEAFF.

V is TRBV6-4 and J is TRBJ1-2, with 10 bases that match TRBD1. The CDR3 is made up of 18 amino acids. After removal of 8 bases from V and 8 bases from J, the junction contained 23 bases not matched to a gene. Germline V gene data show CDR1 as MRHNA and CDR2 as SNTAGT. This CDR3 reads CASEKTKGDSTGGYGYTF. The CDR3 nucleotides read TGTGCCAGCGAGAAGACGAAAGGGGATTCGACAGGGGGCTACGGCTACACCTTC.

The sample holds many counts of this clonotype. The chain recombines TRBV4-1 with TRBJ2-6; D is unresolved. The CDR3 is 14 residues long. V lost 5 bases, J lost 1 base, and 6 bases lay in between. Germline loops: CDR1 MGHRA, CDR2 YSYEKL. Written as DNA, the CDR3 is TGCGCCAGCAGCTCCCTGTCTGGGGCCAACGTCCTGACTTTC. Protein product: CASSSLSGANVLTF.

In this sample, this clonotype turned up many times. The chain recombines TRBV27 with TRBJ1-5; a possible D gene is TRBD1 (5 bases). With 2 bases removed from V and 4 bases from J, the gap between germline ends came to 15 bases. The germline gives CDR1 MNHEY, CDR2 SMNVEV (reference sequence). This CDR3 comprises 16 residues. The chain's CDR3 is CASSLGGGGWNQPQHF. The CDR3 DNA reads as TGTGCCAGCAGTTTAGGCGGCGGGGGGTGGAATCAGCCCCAGCATTTT.

At least ten counts were recorded for this clonotype. The V call is TRBV4-3, the J call TRBJ1-6; D is unresolved. The germline gives CDR1 LGHNA, CDR2 YSLEER. This CDR3 is 14 amino acids long. Deletions cut 2 bases from V and 10 bases from J, with 12 bases between. The CDR3 loop reads CASSQLGSRSPLHF. In DNA form, the CDR3 reads TGCGCCAGCAGCCAACTGGGCTCAAGGTCACCCCTCCACTTT.

This clonotype showed up many times. This chain joins TRBV7-3 and TRBJ1-3; D remains unclear. Trimming pared 3 bases from V and 1 base from J, leaving 16 bases between. The CDR3 spans 17 residues. The germline gives CDR1 SGHTA, CDR2 FQGTGA. In nucleotides, the CDR3 is TGTGCCAGCAGCTTTCGACCATGGATACCATCTGGAAACACCATATATTTT. Protein product: CASSFRPWIPSGNTIYF.

This clonotype appeared many times. The chain recombines TRBV25-1 with TRBJ2-7; 10 bases are shared with TRBD1. The V and J ends lost 1 base and 5 bases, in that order; junction bases with no gene match: 5. CDR3 length: 15 residues. Germline-derived CDR1 and CDR2 are MGHDK and SYGVNS. CDR3 sequence reads: CASSELGQGSHEQYF. As DNA, the CDR3 is TGTGCCAGCAGTGAATTGGGACAGGGGAGCCACGAGCAGTACTTC.

This clonotype has at least ten counts. The chain recombines TRBV4-2 with TRBJ2-1; 12 bases are a match to TRBD2. CDR1 is LGHNA and CDR2 is YNFKEQ in the germline V gene. Trimming cost V 2 bases and J 8 bases; bases outside gene matches: 7. This CDR3 spans 16 amino acids. The CDR3 DNA is TGTGCCAGCAGCCAACGGACTAGCGGGGAGTGGGATGAGCAGTTCTTC. It specifies CASSQRTSGEWDEQFF.

This clonotype was counted at least ten times. The chain couples TRBV2 to TRBJ1-5; weak D call: TRBD1 (6 bases). The CDR3 length is 13 residues. The germline gives CDR1 SNHLY, CDR2 FYNNEI. Trimming left V 10 bases short and J 5 bases short, with 15 bases between. CDR3 in DNA: TGTGCCACCCAACAGGGACTTTATCAGCCCCAGCATTTT. This codes for CATQQGLYQPQHF.

This sequence joins TRBV7-9 and TRBJ2-5, with D possibly matching TRBD1 (6 bases). Germline V gene sequence: CDR1 SEHNR, CDR2 FQNEAQ (reference sequence). This CDR3 has 14 amino acids. Trimming removed 6 bases from V and 5 bases from J, with 16 bases in between. CDR3 coding DNA: TGTGCCAGCAGTCTACAGGGTTTGGAGGAGACCCAGTACTTC. Its translation is CASSLQGLEETQYF.

This clonotype was recorded many times. The chain carries TRBV3-1 and TRBJ1-2, with D uncertain. The germline V gene has CDR1 LGHDT and CDR2 YNNKEL (reference sequence). This CDR3 spans 14 amino acids. V dropped 6 bases and J dropped 7 bases, with 18 bases sitting between them. CDR3 amino acids: CASSSGVTASGYTF. Here the CDR3 DNA reads TGTGCCAGCAGTTCCGGCGTGACGGCGAGTGGCTACACCTTC.

The table lists this clonotype with many counts. The rearrangement links TRBV12-5 to TRBJ1-5; a weak D match, TRBD1 (5 bases). V was trimmed by 9 bases and J by 4 bases, leaving 10 bases between them. The CDR3 length is 12 residues. Germline V gene lookup returns CDR1 LGHNT and CDR2 FRNRAP. The CDR3: CARRTPNQPQHF. The CDR3, as DNA: TGTGCTAGGAGGACACCTAATCAGCCCCAGCATTTT.